This T cell receptor (beta chain) comes out of a study of blood T cell repertoires in COVID-19. Study summary: In each case, the material was cDNA or gDNA derived from T cells, B-cell-depleted T cells, or PBMCs.

Assignment of participants to cohorts was predicated upon participant-reported clinical history. Cohort 3 recovered donors had two negative PCRs, clearance, or symptom resolution. Germline V CDR1 and CDR2: MNHEY, SVGEGT. There are 14 residues in the CDR3. Trimming stripped 2 bases from V and 8 bases from J, with 10 bases between. Original processing notes: Amplified reference gene primers provided the basis for estimating nucleated cell counts. The protocol was immunoSEQ multiplex PCR, while the TCRdb copy is restricted to in-frame clones and leaves out a portion. V, J and clone size are taken as reported in that table, and D and trimming were inferred from the DNA itself. This table holds 300,000 or so clones, roughly 87% found once.

V usage is TRBV6-2 or TRBV6-3 and J usage is TRBJ1-6; perhaps TRBD1 as D (5 bases). The specimen sequenced was PBMCs or T cells enriched from blood (not recorded which). This TCR was recovered from a woman under 40 who had recovered from COVID-19. DNA of the CDR3: TGTGCCAGCAGTTACCTGGGGGAGGATTCACCCCTCCACTTT. This gives the protein CASSYLGEDSPLHF.